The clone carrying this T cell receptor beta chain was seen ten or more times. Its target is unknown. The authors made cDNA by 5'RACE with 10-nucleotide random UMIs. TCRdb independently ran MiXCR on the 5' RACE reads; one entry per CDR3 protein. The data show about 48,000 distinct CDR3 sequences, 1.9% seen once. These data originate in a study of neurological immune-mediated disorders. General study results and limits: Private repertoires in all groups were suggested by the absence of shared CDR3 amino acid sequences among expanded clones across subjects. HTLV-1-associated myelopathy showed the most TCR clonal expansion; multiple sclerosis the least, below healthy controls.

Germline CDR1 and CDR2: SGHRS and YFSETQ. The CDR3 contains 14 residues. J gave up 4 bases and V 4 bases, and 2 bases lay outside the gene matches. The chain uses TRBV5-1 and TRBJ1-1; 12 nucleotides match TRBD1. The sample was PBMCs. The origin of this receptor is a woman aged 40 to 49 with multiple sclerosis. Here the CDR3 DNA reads TGCGCCAGCAGCCCGGGACAGGGGGCCACTGAAGCTTTCTTT. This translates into CASSPGQGATEAFF.